This TCR beta chain was profiled in a study of cytomegalovirus exposure and HLA in healthy donors. Study-level findings and limits: V segments that were indistinguishable, TRBV6-2 and TRBV6-3 among them, were omitted from analysis.

This clone occurred once. The antigen is undetermined. Primers for the PCR totalled 60 Vbeta and 13 Jbeta. Repertoires were generated with immunoSEQ multiplex PCR, while TCRdb's copy carries only in-frame clones and drops some. The data contain some 120,000 clones, 80% of them singletons. The CDR3 loop spans 14 amino acids. V was clipped by 5 bases and J by 4 bases; unmatched bases: 3. CDR1 is LNHDA and CDR2 is SQIVND in the germline V gene (reference sequence). The source is a male donor in good health and CMV-seronegative. The sequencing sample was made of PBMCs. The gene calls are TRBV19 and TRBJ2-7, with 12 bases fitting TRBD2. The CDR3 coding sequence is TGTGCCAGTAGTGGGACTAGCGGGCCGTACGAGCAGTACTTC. This gives the protein CASSGTSGPYEQYF.